These 23 T cell receptor beta chains originate from one sample sequenced in a study of regulatory T cells in long-lasting Graves disease. CDR3 regions were amplified by Arm-PCR using iRepertoire HTBI primers to build TCR beta libraries. TCRdb ran MiXCR on the multiplex PCR reads and lists one entry per CDR3 protein. The sample holds roughly 490,000 distinct CDR3 sequences, 20% to 25% seen once. The sample's time point: persistent/refractory GD, antithyroid drugs over 5 years with positive TRAb. PBMC-extracted RNA yielded the TCR library. The input for sequencing was peripheral blood mononuclear cells (PBMCs), taken when the disease was refractory, from a patient treated with antithyroid drugs. These receptor sequences come from a female donor with Graves disease.

DNA for the CDR3: TGTGCCAGCAGTGCATCCGGGGCCAACGTCCTGACTTTC. Its protein product is CASSASGANVLTF. The V call is TRBV27, the J call TRBJ2-6; D remains unclear. This CDR3 spans 13 amino acids. CDR1 and CDR2 from the germline V gene are MNHEY and SMNVEV (reference sequence). Trimming took off 5 bases at V and 4 bases at J, with 6 bases between the two ends. Complete variable domain (other parts from reference TRBV27 and TRBJ2-6): EAQVTQNPRYLITVTGKKLTVTCSQNMNHEYMSWYRQDPGLGLRQIYYSMNVEVTDKGDVPEGYKVSRKEKRNFPLILESPSPNQTSLYFCASSASGANVLTFGAGSRLTVL.

This clonotype was seen a few times. The genes are TRBV3-1 and TRBJ1-4; D gene unclear. The CDR3 is 14 amino acids. Trimming left V 3 bases short and J 8 bases short, with 13 bases between. Germline assignment: CDR1 LGHDT and CDR2 YNNKEL (reference sequence). CDR3 residues: CASSQRDGLEKLFF. Written as DNA, the CDR3 is TGTGCCAGCAGCCAGAGGGATGGACTCGAAAAACTGTTTTTT.

This clonotype has ten or more counts. This sequence joins TRBV20-1 and TRBJ2-5; D call uncertain. The CDR3 runs to 12 residues. CDR1 is DFQATT, CDR2 SNEGSKA, per germline (reference sequence). The V and J ends lost 8 bases and 3 bases respectively, with 13 bases between them. CDR3: CSFTEPKETQYF. In nucleotides, the CDR3 is TGCAGTTTCACGGAACCGAAAGAGACCCAGTACTTC.

This clonotype was detected a few times. CDR3: CSANGHSGNTIYF. The CDR3 bases are TGCAGTGCTAACGGCCACTCTGGAAACACCATATATTTT. The chain uses TRBV20-1 and TRBJ1-3, with D uncertain. Trimming took off 4 bases at V and 0 bases at J, with 7 bases between the two ends. Germline CDR1 and CDR2: DFQATT and SNEGSKA (reference sequence). The CDR3 runs 13 residues.

On this clonotype: A much larger clone sits a single nucleotide away, making a read error possible. CDR3 nucleotide sequence: TGTGCCAGCAATTACTCGGCGTGGGGGGGGTCACCCCTCCACTTT. Protein sequence: CASNYSAWGGSPLHF. V gene TRBV6-5 combines with J gene TRBJ1-6; perhaps TRBD1 as D (5 bases). Germline lookup yields CDR1 MNHEY and CDR2 SVGAGI. The CDR3 runs 15 residues.

This clonotype has a count of ten or more. J is TRBJ1-4 and V is TRBV5-5; no reliable D call. In germline, CDR1 is SGHKS, CDR2 YYEKEE (reference sequence). This CDR3 contains 13 residues. Between the trimmed V and J ends, which lost 2 bases and 7 bases, there was a span of 9 bases. CDR3 nucleotides: TGTGCCAGCAGCTTACTGACATCTGAAAAACTGTTTTTT. Amino acids: CASSLLTSEKLFF.

The gene calls are TRBV15 and TRBJ1-1; unclear D gene. Germline V gene lookup returns CDR1 LNHNV and CDR2 YYDKDF (reference sequence). Trimming stripped 1 base from V and 1 base from J, with 13 bases between. This CDR3 contains 16 residues. The CDR3 reads CATSRAWGTSNTEAFF. Written as DNA, the CDR3 is TGTGCCACCAGCAGAGCCTGGGGAACCTCGAACACTGAAGCTTTCTTT.

The rearrangement joins TRBV10-3 to TRBJ2-2, with D unclear. CDR3 length: 11 amino acids. The V gene's germline CDR1 is ENHRY and CDR2 SYGVKD. Trimming shortened V by 3 bases and J by 7 bases, and 3 bases separated the two germline ends. The CDR3 sequence is CAISDLGELFF. CDR3 coding DNA: TGTGCCATCAGTGACCTCGGGGAGCTGTTTTTT.

The chain couples TRBV7-9 to TRBJ1-1, with D possibly being TRBD1 (6 bases). Trimming removed 5 bases at V and 3 bases at J, with 19 bases between. Germline CDR1 and CDR2: SEHNR and FQNEAQ (reference sequence). The CDR3 contains 16 residues. Written as DNA, the CDR3 is TGTGCCAGCAGCCACGGGACACATACCCAGGACACTGAAGCTTTCTTT. It yields the protein CASSHGTHTQDTEAFF. Complete variable domain (other parts from reference TRBV7-9 and TRBJ1-1): DTGVSQNPRHKITKRGQNVTFRCDPISEHNRLYWYRQTLGQGPEFLTYFQNEAQLEKSRLLSDRFSAERPKGSFSTLEIQRTEQGDSAMYLCASSHGTHTQDTEAFFGQGTRLTVV.

This clonotype was counted at least ten times. The chain has TRBV28 and TRBJ1-2, with 12 bases matching TRBD1. Per the germline V gene, CDR1 is MDHEN and CDR2 is SYDVKM. The CDR3 totals 17 residues. The V and J ends lost 1 base and 4 bases, in that order; junction bases with no gene match: 7. The CDR3 DNA follows: TGTGCCAGCAGTTTATTCCGGGACAGGGGGCTGTCCTATGGCTACACCTTC. Protein: CASSLFRDRGLSYGYTF.

This clonotype was recorded a few times. The CDR3 DNA reads as TGTGCCAGCAGCTCCAGGACAGGCGTCGGCTATGGCTACACCTTC. This sequence encodes CASSSRTGVGYGYTF. The V gene is TRBV9, the J gene TRBJ1-2; 7 nucleotides agree with TRBD1. V lost 4 bases and J lost 4; bases outside the gene matches: 10. This CDR3 is built from 15 residues. Germline assignment: CDR1 SGDLS and CDR2 YYNGEE.

This clonotype was seen many times. The chain joins TRBV2 to TRBJ2-3, with 12 bases that match TRBD2. The CDR3 sequence is 16 residues long. Germline-derived CDR1 and CDR2 are SNHLY and FYNNEI. J was trimmed by 0 bases and V by 5 bases; bases with no gene match: 3. Here the CDR3 reads CASSPLAGGSTDTQYF. DNA of the CDR3: TGTGCCAGCAGTCCACTAGCGGGGGGAAGCACAGATACGCAGTATTTT.

This clonotype was found many times. The chain recombines TRBV7-8 with TRBJ2-5; D perhaps matches TRBD2 (6 bases). The ends were cut back, 5 bases at V and 1 base at J, with 17 bases in the middle. Germline assignment: CDR1 SGHVS and CDR2 FQNEAQ. The CDR3 is made up of 16 amino acids. CDR3 residues: CASSPGVPGPQETQYF. For the CDR3, the DNA is TGTGCCAGCAGCCCGGGGGTACCCGGGCCCCAAGAGACCCAGTACTTC.

The chain couples TRBV20-1 to TRBJ1-1; possibly TRBD1 for D (6 bases). There are 16 residues in the CDR3. With 0 bases removed from V and 9 bases from J, the gap between germline ends came to 23 bases. Germline assignment: CDR1 DFQATT and CDR2 SNEGSKA (reference sequence). DNA of the CDR3: TGCAGTGCTAGAGACCTTTGGGGGGGCAGCGCGGACAAAGCTTTCTTT. Residues: CSARDLWGGSADKAFF.

The chain's CDR3 is CASSLVGTGNSGNTIYF. The CDR3 region has the DNA TGTGCCAGCAGCTTAGTCGGGACAGGGAACTCTGGAAACACCATATATTTT. This chain connects TRBV7-2 to TRBJ1-3, with 9 bases fitting TRBD1. Germline V gene lookup returns CDR1 SGHTA and CDR2 FQGNSA. Germline trimming cut 1 base from V and 0 bases from J; bases unmatched to any gene: 4. The CDR3 is made up of 17 amino acids. Based on the CDR3 plus reference TRBV7-2 and TRBJ1-3, the full variable domain is GAGVSQSPSNKVTEKGKDVELRCDPISGHTALYWYRQSLGQGLEFLIYFQGNSAPDKSGLPSDRFSAERTGGSVSTLTIQRTQQEDSAVYLCASSLVGTGNSGNTIYFGEGSWLTVV.

The chain's CDR3 is CASRSIGGRHGEQYF. The DNA of the CDR3 is TGCGCCAGCAGGAGTATAGGGGGACGACACGGCGAGCAGTACTTC. The chain carries TRBV4-1 and TRBJ2-7; TRBD1 is a possible D gene (6 bases). V was pared by 6 bases and J by 6 bases, with 21 bases between. Per the germline V gene, CDR1 is MGHRA and CDR2 is YSYEKL. The CDR3 runs to 15 residues.

This clonotype has at least ten counts. The chain employs TRBV12-3 or TRBV12-4 and TRBJ1-6, with 7 bases lining up with TRBD1. V lost 7 bases to trimming and J lost 9 bases; unmatched junction nucleotides: 9. The CDR3 has 14 amino acids. Here the CDR3 reads CASNSGGKSSPLHF. The CDR3 region has the DNA TGTGCCAGCAATTCAGGGGGAAAGAGTTCACCCCTCCACTTT.

This clonotype was seen only a few times. In nucleotides, the CDR3 is TGTGCCACCAGTGATCCGGGCAGGGGAGATACGCAGTATTTT. Translation: CATSDPGRGDTQYF. The chain links TRBV24-1 to TRBJ2-3, with D perhaps TRBD1 (6 bases). The CDR3 extends over 14 amino acids. With 3 bases removed from V and 5 bases from J, the gap between germline ends came to 11 bases. Germline V gene data show CDR1 as KGHDR and CDR2 as SFDVKD.

This clonotype was found once. Being one base from a much bigger clone, this may be a read error. The CDR3 protein is CASNPDRATGVLFF. CDR3 bases: TGTGCCAGCAACCCTGACAGGGCCACCGGGGTGCTGTTTTTT. V is TRBV6-2 or TRBV6-3 and J is TRBJ2-2; 7 positions agree with TRBD1. Looked up from germline, CDR1 is MNHEY and CDR2 is SVGEGT. The CDR3 totals 14 residues.

Concerning this clonotype: The junction differs from germline at one of its ends, possibly a read error. V usage is TRBV6-5 and J usage is TRBJ2-5; 8 nucleotides align to TRBD2. Germline V gives CDR1 MNHEY, CDR2 SVGAGI. The CDR3 runs to 14 residues. CDR3 region: CASSYSAGGETQHF. The CDR3 coding sequence is TGTGCCAGCAGTTACTCGGCGGGAGGAGAGACCCAGCACTTC.

This clonotype turned up a few times. The rearrangement links TRBV5-1 to TRBJ1-4; D ambiguous. This CDR3 comprises 16 residues. Trimming removed 0 bases at V and 0 bases at J, with 9 bases between. From germline, CDR1 is SGHRS and CDR2 YFSETQ. The CDR3, as DNA: TGCGCCAGCAGCTTGGGGCAGCTAGCAACTAATGAAAAACTGTTTTTT. Encoded protein: CASSLGQLATNEKLFF.

This clonotype was seen repeatedly, ten times or more. The chain couples TRBV20-1 to TRBJ1-2; D possibly corresponds to TRBD1 (6 bases). The CDR3 is 15 residues long. Trimming removed 3 bases at V and 7 bases at J, with 21 bases between. Germline CDR1 DFQATT, CDR2 SNEGSKA (reference sequence). CDR3 protein: CSARPDSLRLVGYTF. The CDR3 nucleotides read TGCAGTGCTAGGCCGGACAGCTTAAGACTTGTTGGCTACACCTTC.

The table lists this clonotype with a few counts. V gene TRBV3-1 combines with J gene TRBJ1-1, with D maybe TRBD1 (5 bases). Trimming left V 2 bases short and J 9 bases short, with 13 bases between. CDR3 length equals 13 residues. The germline CDR1 and CDR2 sequences are LGHDT and YNNKEL (reference sequence). CDR3 protein: CASSQRGEGKAFF. Here the CDR3 DNA reads TGTGCCAGCAGCCAACGAGGGGAGGGTAAAGCTTTCTTT. The full variable domain, its missing parts supplied by reference TRBV3-1 and TRBJ1-1, is DTAVSQTPKYLVTQMGNDKSIKCEQNLGHDTMYWYKQDSKKFLKIMFSYNNKELIINETVPNRFSPKSPDKAHLNLHINSLELGDSAVYFCASSQRGEGKAFFGQGTRLTVV.